The clone carrying this T cell receptor (beta chain) appeared once. The sample originates from a study of cytomegalovirus exposure and HLA in healthy donors. Use of 60 Vbeta and 13 Jbeta primers characterized the PCR. The protocol was immunoSEQ multiplex PCR, while the TCRdb copy is restricted to in-frame clones and leaves out a portion. The table has about 190,000 clones, 75% to 90% seen once. This sequence was found in a boy aged 2 to 10 in good health and CMV-seronegative. The specimen was PBMCs.

The CDR3 DNA sequence: TGTGCCAGCAGAGATGACAGGGACCCGACCTACTCCTACAATGAGCAGTTCTTC. Its protein is CASRDDRDPTYSYNEQFF. V usage is TRBV7-9 and J usage is TRBJ2-1, with TRBD1 matching over 7 bases. CDR1 and CDR2 (germline): SEHNR, FQNEAQ (reference sequence). V lost 6 bases to trimming and J lost 0 bases; unmatched junction nucleotides: 14. The CDR3 covers 18 residues.